The 19 T cell receptor beta chains listed next were all sequenced from one sample in a study of cytomegalovirus exposure and HLA in healthy donors. Researchers ran the PCR with 60 Vbeta and 13 Jbeta primers. Data came from immunoSEQ multiplex PCR; TCRdb stores just in-frame clones and leaves some out. The sample yields some 120,000 clones, around 61% seen once. Sequencing was done on a sample of PBMCs. These TCRs come from a woman in her thirties in good health and CMV-seronegative.

CDR3 protein: CASSLAGRSSGANVLTF. DNA for the CDR3: TGTGCCAGCAGCTTAGCAGGTCGCAGCTCTGGGGCCAACGTCCTGACTTTC. The J gene is TRBJ2-6, the V gene TRBV11-3; D is uncertain. Germline V gene lookup returns CDR1 SGHNT and CDR2 YENEEA. CDR3 length: 17 amino acids. V lost 1 base and J 0 bases, leaving 10 bases between the germline ends.

The table lists this clone with a few counts. The V call is TRBV15, the J call TRBJ1-2; 8 bases agree with TRBD1. The CDR3 has 15 residues. The germline gives CDR1 LNHNV, CDR2 YYDKDF (reference sequence). The trim removed 0 bases at V and 3 bases at J, leaving 3 bases unmatched. The CDR3 region is CATSRDDRGDYGYTF. The CDR3 nucleotides read TGTGCCACCAGCAGAGATGACAGGGGCGACTATGGCTACACCTTC.

This clone was observed once. The gene calls are TRBV6-1 and TRBJ1-5, with D possibly TRBD1 on 6 matching bases. V dropped 4 bases and J dropped 6 bases, with 10 bases sitting between them. Germline lookup yields CDR1 MNHNS and CDR2 SASEGT. This CDR3 spans 13 amino acids. CDR3 nucleotides: TGTGCCAGCAGTGGGACAGTAAGTCAGCCCCAGCATTTT. This sequence encodes CASSGTVSQPQHF.

V gene TRBV13 combines with J gene TRBJ2-1; TRBD2 agrees at 12 bases. Germline V gene data show CDR1 as PRHDT and CDR2 as FYEKMQ (reference sequence). The CDR3 is made up of 15 amino acids. The V and J ends lost 3 bases and 5 bases, in that order; junction bases with no gene match: 2. The CDR3 nucleotides read TGTGCCAGCAGCTTTCGGACTAGCGGGAACAATGAGCAGTTCTTC. It specifies CASSFRTSGNNEQFF.

J is TRBJ2-1 and V is TRBV11-3; D is ambiguous. Germline V gene sequence: CDR1 SGHNT, CDR2 YENEEA. This CDR3 is 14 amino acids long. V lost 0 bases and J 8 bases, leaving 11 bases between the germline ends. The CDR3 DNA sequence: TGTGCCAGCAGCTTAGATTATCGTAGCTATGAGCAGTTCTTC. Amino acid sequence: CASSLDYRSYEQFF.

J is TRBJ2-2 and V is TRBV18; 7 nucleotides match TRBD1. The CDR3 covers 15 residues. Germline V lookup: CDR1 KGHSH, CDR2 LQKENI. Germline trimming cut 4 bases from V and 3 bases from J; bases unmatched to any gene: 5. The chain's CDR3 is CASSQQQGDTGELFF. Here the CDR3 DNA reads TGTGCCAGCTCACAGCAGCAGGGGGACACCGGGGAGCTGTTTTTT.

This clone was counted a few times. V and J are TRBV5-6 and TRBJ2-4; maybe TRBD1 (5 bases). This CDR3 is 15 amino acids long. Per germline, CDR1 SGHDT and CDR2 YYEEEE. V lost 0 bases, J lost 1 base, and 8 bases lay in between. CDR3 in DNA: TGTGCCAGCAGCTTGGAGGGGATTGCCAAAAACATTCAGTACTTC. Its protein product is CASSLEGIAKNIQYF.

V is TRBV29-1 and J is TRBJ1-1, with 10 bases matching TRBD1. The ends lost 4 bases at V and 1 base at J; junction bases unmatched: 6. CDR1 and CDR2 from the germline V gene are SQVTM and ANQGSEA. The CDR3 is 15 residues long. The CDR3 sequence: CSVVTGGFPNTEAFF. In DNA, the CDR3 is TGCAGCGTTGTGACAGGGGGCTTTCCGAACACTGAAGCTTTCTTT.

The chain carries TRBV7-2 and TRBJ2-1; perhaps TRBD1 as D (6 bases). The CDR3 sequence is 16 residues long. The germline V gene encodes CDR1 SGHTA and CDR2 FQGNSA. V lost 3 bases, J lost 4 bases, and 16 bases lay in between. CDR3 DNA: TGTGCCAGCAGCTTTCTGGGGGCCATTGGATACAATGAGCAGTTCTTC. This codes for CASSFLGAIGYNEQFF.

The gene calls are TRBV19 and TRBJ1-2, with D maybe TRBD1 (5 bases). The CDR3 runs to 14 residues. The V and J ends lost 11 bases and 2 bases respectively, with 18 bases between them. Germline V gene data show CDR1 as LNHDA and CDR2 as SQIVND (reference sequence). CDR3 DNA: TGTGCCTCCGCACCTAGGGGCTACAACTATGGCTACACCTTC. This translates into CASAPRGYNYGYTF.

This chain joins TRBV5-1 and TRBJ2-7, with D tentatively TRBD2 (5 bases). V gave up 6 bases and J gave up 6 bases, with 19 bases separating them. Per germline, CDR1 SGHRS and CDR2 YFSETQ. The CDR3 spans 14 residues. The CDR3, as DNA: TGCGCCAGCAACCAAGACGCTTCCGGAGGCGAGCAGTACTTC. Protein sequence: CASNQDASGGEQYF.

The chain links TRBV11-2 to TRBJ2-5; 11 bases agree with TRBD2. V shed 5 bases, J shed 2 bases, and the junction held 7 bases outside the gene matches. Germline CDR1 is SGHAT and CDR2 is FQNNGV. The CDR3 has 16 amino acids. The CDR3 sequence is CASSPSLAGGQETQYF. For the CDR3, the DNA is TGTGCCAGCAGCCCCTCCTTAGCGGGAGGGCAAGAGACCCAGTACTTC.

V and J are TRBV29-1 and TRBJ1-1; 8 nucleotides agree with TRBD1. The CDR3 is made up of 13 amino acids. The junction had 6 bases not matched to a gene; V was cut back by 4 bases and J by 5 bases. Germline V gives CDR1 SQVTM, CDR2 ANQGSEA. The CDR3 sequence: CSVGTGGGTEAFF. The CDR3 nucleotides are TGCAGCGTTGGTACAGGGGGGGGGACTGAAGCTTTCTTT. Full variable domain (missing parts from reference TRBV29-1 and TRBJ1-1): SAVISQKPSRDICQRGTSLTIQCQVDSQVTMMFWYRQQPGQSLTLIATANQGSEATYESGFVIDKFPISRPNLTFSTLTVSNMSPEDSSIYLCSVGTGGGTEAFFGQGTRLTVV.

This clone has only a few counts. The chain joins TRBV10-3 to TRBJ1-3; D is undetermined. V lost 10 bases and J lost 0, with 7 bases in between. The CDR3 covers 12 residues. Per germline, CDR1 ENHRY and CDR2 SYGVKD. In DNA, the CDR3 is TGTGCCACAGGAGGCTCTGGAAACACCATATATTTT. Translated, it gives CATGGSGNTIYF.

The chain joins TRBV6-6 to TRBJ1-2; tentative D call: TRBD1 (5 bases). V was clipped by 2 bases and J by 0 bases, with 10 bases between them. The CDR3 has 15 amino acids. CDR1 and CDR2 from the germline V gene are MNHNY and SVGAGI (reference sequence). The CDR3 reads CASSYIRAANYGYTF. The CDR3 nucleotides read TGTGCCAGCAGTTACATCAGGGCAGCTAACTATGGCTACACCTTC.

The V and J genes are TRBV27 and TRBJ1-5; D gene uncertain. Per the germline V gene, CDR1 is MNHEY and CDR2 is SMNVEV (reference sequence). This CDR3 has 14 residues. V lost 8 bases and J lost 10, with 21 bases in between. The CDR3 sequence is CASWPRETGEPQHF. In nucleotides, the CDR3 is TGTGCCAGCTGGCCCCGGGAGACCGGTGAACCCCAGCATTTT.

This clone has only one observation. Other DNA sequences in the same sample also yield this CDR3. The chain combines TRBV7-9 with TRBJ1-5, with a weak D call TRBD1 (6 bases). The CDR3 has 12 residues. Germline V gene sequence: CDR1 SEHNR, CDR2 FQNEAQ (reference sequence). The V gene lost 3 bases and the J gene lost 11 bases, with 11 bases spanning the gap. The CDR3 here is CASSLTGGTQHF. The CDR3 bases are TGTGCCAGCAGCTTGACGGGGGGCACCCAGCATTTT. Full variable domain (missing parts from reference TRBV7-9 and TRBJ1-5): DTGVSQNPRHKITKRGQNVTFRCDPISEHNRLYWYRQTLGQGPEFLTYFQNEAQLEKSRLLSDRFSAERPKGSFSTLEIQRTEQGDSAMYLCASSLTGGTQHFGDGTRLSIL.

This chain links TRBV6-5 with TRBJ1-1, with D maybe TRBD1 (5 bases). The CDR3 loop spans 15 amino acids. The germline CDR1 and CDR2 sequences are MNHEY and SVGAGI. V was clipped by 2 bases and J by 3 bases, with 13 bases between them. CDR3 coding DNA: TGTGCCAGCAGTTACAATTGGGGCGGAGACACTGAAGCTTTCTTT. Translating gives CASSYNWGGDTEAFF.

The chain links TRBV6-5 to TRBJ2-6; a possible D gene is TRBD2 (5 bases). Germline assignment: CDR1 MNHEY and CDR2 SVGAGI. V dropped 0 bases and J dropped 2 bases, with 8 bases sitting between them. There are 16 residues in the CDR3. DNA for the CDR3: TGTGCCAGCAGTTACTCTGGACTTCCTGGGGCCAACGTCCTGACTTTC. As protein: CASSYSGLPGANVLTF.